The 16 T cell receptor beta chains below were found in one sample sequenced in a study of high-grade serous ovarian cancer treatment subgroups. Using immunoSEQ multiplex PCR, the repertoire was profiled, and TCRdb retains in-frame clones only, with some absent. The table includes about 39,000 clones, about 80% detected once. The tumor samples were collected prior to definitive surgery or chemotherapy. The sequenced sample consisted of tumor tissue. The receptors here all came from a human donor with high-grade serous ovarian cancer.

This chain links TRBV15 with TRBJ2-1, with 8 bases fitting TRBD2. V lost 0 bases, J lost 5 bases, and 9 bases stayed unmatched. The CDR3 is 17 amino acids. CDR1 LNHNV and CDR2 YYDKDF come from the germline V gene (reference sequence). For the CDR3, the DNA is TGTGCCACCAGCAGAGAACCTACTAGCGGATCTGACAATGAGCAGTTCTTC. Translating gives CATSREPTSGSDNEQFF. The full variable domain, in which reference TRBV15 and TRBJ2-1 provide the parts outside the CDR3, is DAMVIQNPRYQVTQFGKPVTLSCSQTLNHNVMYWYQQKSSQAPKLLFHYYDKDFNNEADTPDNFQSRRPNTSFCFLDIRSPGLGDTAMYLCATSREPTSGSDNEQFFGPGTRLTVL.

V and J are TRBV6-6 and TRBJ2-7; D call uncertain. The V and J ends lost 0 bases and 2 bases respectively, with 8 bases between them. Germline CDR1 and CDR2: MNHNY and SVGAGI (reference sequence). The CDR3 totals 14 residues. The CDR3 DNA sequence: TGTGCCAGCAGTTACTCCGGAGTTGCCTACGAGCAGTACTTC. Translation gives CASSYSGVAYEQYF.

This clone was seen more than once but under ten times. The rearrangement uses TRBV14 and TRBJ2-2; D uncertain. Trimming removed 4 bases from V and 9 bases from J, with 9 bases in between. CDR3 length equals 12 residues. Germline V gene sequence: CDR1 SGHDN, CDR2 FVKESK. As DNA, the CDR3 is TGTGCCAGCAGCCCTTCTGCGTGGGAGCTGTTTTTT. Its translation is CASSPSAWELFF.

This clone was seen only once. The chain carries TRBV5-4 and TRBJ2-7; 7 nucleotides match TRBD2. Germline-derived CDR1 and CDR2 are SGHNT and YYREEE (reference sequence). This CDR3 comprises 14 residues. With 2 bases clipped from V and 7 bases from J, the junction kept 9 bases outside the gene matches. The CDR3 DNA reads TGTGCCAGCAGCTTCGGGGCAGCCGGGGGGGAGCAGTACTTC. As protein: CASSFGAAGGEQYF.

V is TRBV5-4 and J is TRBJ2-2; 7 bases fit TRBD2. The CDR3 is 16 residues long. Germline V gene data show CDR1 as SGHNT and CDR2 as YYREEE (reference sequence). Losses at the gene ends were 5 bases for V and 1 base for J; bases not matched to a gene: 8. The CDR3 reads CASSKPSGENTGELFF. The CDR3, as DNA: TGTGCCAGCAGTAAACCCAGCGGGGAGAACACCGGGGAGCTGTTTTTT.

The table lists this clone with a few counts. The chain carries TRBV7-9 and TRBJ1-1, with unresolved D. The CDR3 sequence is 13 residues long. V lost 1 base and J lost 3, with 6 bases in between. Germline V gives CDR1 SEHNR, CDR2 FQNEAQ (reference sequence). The CDR3 DNA sequence: TGTGCCAGCAGCTTAGTAGGGTACACTGAAGCTTTCTTT. This gives the protein CASSLVGYTEAFF.

The chain employs TRBV10-3 and TRBJ2-2, with 7 bases fitting TRBD2. CDR1 and CDR2 (germline): ENHRY, SYGVKD. The CDR3 totals 14 residues. Trimming at V came to 6 bases and at J to 0 bases, leaving 1 base not matched to a gene. CDR3 protein: CAISRGANTGELFF. CDR3 coding DNA: TGTGCCATCAGCCGGGGGGCGAACACCGGGGAGCTGTTTTTT.

This clone was observed a handful of times. The chain links TRBV5-1 to TRBJ2-1; no firm D call. The CDR3 spans 13 residues. Germline V CDR1 and CDR2: SGHRS, YFSETQ. Trimming stripped 0 bases from V and 8 bases from J, with 9 bases between. The CDR3 spells CASSLGAWDEQFF. The CDR3 DNA is TGCGCCAGCAGCTTGGGGGCTTGGGATGAGCAGTTCTTC.

This clone was counted a few times. The chain links TRBV4-2 to TRBJ1-2; D may be TRBD1 (5 bases). V lost 3 bases and J lost 3, with 14 bases in between. In germline, CDR1 is LGHNA, CDR2 YNFKEQ. The CDR3 runs 15 residues. Here the CDR3 reads CASSQGQHGDYGYTF. In DNA form, the CDR3 reads TGTGCCAGCAGCCAGGGGCAGCACGGGGACTATGGCTACACCTTC.

The count of this clone is one. V is TRBV19 and J is TRBJ1-3, with 9 positions matching TRBD1. The germline gives CDR1 LNHDA, CDR2 SQIVND (reference sequence). CDR3 length: 14 residues. The V and J ends lost 6 bases and 4 bases, in that order; junction bases with no gene match: 4. CDR3 sequence: CASRRDREGNTIYF. The DNA for the CDR3 is TGTGCCAGTAGGAGGGACAGGGAAGGAAACACCATATATTTT.

The chain carries TRBV15 and TRBJ2-3, with 8 bases matching TRBD2. Germline lookup yields CDR1 LNHNV and CDR2 YYDKDF (reference sequence). The CDR3 covers 14 residues. The V and J ends lost 5 bases and 8 bases, in that order; junction bases with no gene match: 9. CDR3 region: CATSPLAGGGTQYF. The DNA for the CDR3 is TGTGCCACCAGCCCCCTAGCGGGTGGAGGTACGCAGTATTTT.

This clone was recorded a few times. This rearrangement joins TRBV18 to TRBJ1-2, with D unclear. V lost 2 bases, J lost 7 bases, and 11 bases lay in between. This CDR3 is built from 13 residues. Germline lookup yields CDR1 KGHSH and CDR2 LQKENI. CDR3 residues: CASSPTDTGGYTF. In nucleotides, the CDR3 is TGTGCCAGCTCACCAACCGATACGGGTGGCTACACCTTC.

The rearrangement joins TRBV19 to TRBJ2-2; D gene unclear. Trimming took 5 bases from V and 1 from J, leaving 11 bases between them. The germline gives CDR1 LNHDA, CDR2 SQIVND (reference sequence). The CDR3 consists of 15 residues. This chain's CDR3 is CASSPGLLNTGELFF. The CDR3 bases are TGTGCCAGTAGTCCCGGCCTCCTGAACACCGGGGAGCTGTTTTTT.

This chain links TRBV19 with TRBJ1-5; D gene ambiguous. The CDR3 is made up of 14 amino acids. Germline CDR1 reads LNHDA; CDR2 reads SQIVND (reference sequence). V lost 1 base, J lost 7 bases, and 11 bases lay in between. Here the CDR3 DNA reads TGTGCCAGTAGTATAGTAGGGCTTGAACAGCCCCAGCATTTT. Translated, it gives CASSIVGLEQPQHF.

The chain links TRBV2 to TRBJ1-5, with D tentatively TRBD1 (6 bases). V lost 9 bases and J 0 bases, leaving 15 bases between the germline ends. Germline-derived CDR1 and CDR2 are SNHLY and FYNNEI. The CDR3 consists of 15 residues. As DNA, the CDR3 is TGTGCCAGTGGACAGTCGGCAGATAGCAATCAGCCCCAGCATTTT. Translated: CASGQSADSNQPQHF.

This clone was counted once. The chain recombines TRBV11-2 with TRBJ2-7; D perhaps matches TRBD2 (5 bases). V was trimmed by 3 bases and J by 1 base, leaving 7 bases between them. The CDR3 sequence is 13 residues long. Per the germline V gene, CDR1 is SGHAT and CDR2 is FQNNGV. The CDR3 region has the DNA TGTGCCAGCAGCTTCCGGGGATCCTACGAGCAGTACTTC. This gives the protein CASSFRGSYEQYF.